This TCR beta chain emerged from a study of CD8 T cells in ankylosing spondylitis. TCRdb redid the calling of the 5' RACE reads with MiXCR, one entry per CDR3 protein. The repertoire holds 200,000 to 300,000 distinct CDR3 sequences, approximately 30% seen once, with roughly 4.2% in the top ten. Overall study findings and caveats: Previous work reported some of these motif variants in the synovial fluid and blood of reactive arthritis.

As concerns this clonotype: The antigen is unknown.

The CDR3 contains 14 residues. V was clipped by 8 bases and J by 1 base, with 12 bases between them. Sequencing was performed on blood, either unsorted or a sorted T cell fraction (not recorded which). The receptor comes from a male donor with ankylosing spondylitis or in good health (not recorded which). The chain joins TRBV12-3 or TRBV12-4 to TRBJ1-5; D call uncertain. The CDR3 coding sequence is TGTGCCAGCGAGGACGGGTGGAGCAATCAGCCCCAGCATTTT. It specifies CASEDGWSNQPQHF.